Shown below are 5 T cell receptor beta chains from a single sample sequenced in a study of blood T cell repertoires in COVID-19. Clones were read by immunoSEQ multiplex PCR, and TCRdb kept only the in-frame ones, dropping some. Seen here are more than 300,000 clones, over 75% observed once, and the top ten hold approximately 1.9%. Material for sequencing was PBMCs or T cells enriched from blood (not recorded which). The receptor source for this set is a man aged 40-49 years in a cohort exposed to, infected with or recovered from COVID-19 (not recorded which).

The CDR3 DNA follows: TGTGCCAGCAGCTTAATCGGGCGGGAGGGCCACGAGCAGTACTTC. Translation gives CASSLIGREGHEQYF. This rearrangement joins TRBV7-9 to TRBJ2-7, with 9 bases matching TRBD2. Germline trimming cut 2 bases from V and 5 bases from J; bases unmatched to any gene: 7. The CDR3 has 15 residues. The germline gives CDR1 SEHNR, CDR2 FQNEAQ (reference sequence).

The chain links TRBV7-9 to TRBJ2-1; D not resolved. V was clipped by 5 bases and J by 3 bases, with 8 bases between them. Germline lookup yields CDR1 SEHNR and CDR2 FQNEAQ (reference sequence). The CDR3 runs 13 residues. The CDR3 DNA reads TGTGCCAGCAGCCACCACAACTACAATGAGCAGTTCTTC. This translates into CASSHHNYNEQFF.

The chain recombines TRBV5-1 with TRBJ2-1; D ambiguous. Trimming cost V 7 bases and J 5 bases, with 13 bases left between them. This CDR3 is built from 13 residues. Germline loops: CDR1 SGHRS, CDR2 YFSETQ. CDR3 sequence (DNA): TGCGCCAGCGCCTTCACAGCTGACAATGAGCAGTTCTTC. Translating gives CASAFTADNEQFF.

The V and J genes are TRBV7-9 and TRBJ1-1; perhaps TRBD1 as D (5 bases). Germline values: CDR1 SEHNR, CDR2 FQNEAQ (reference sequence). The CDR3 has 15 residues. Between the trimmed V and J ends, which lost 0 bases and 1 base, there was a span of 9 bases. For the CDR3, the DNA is TGTGCCAGCAGCTTAGCTACAGGTACGAACACTGAAGCTTTCTTT. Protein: CASSLATGTNTEAFF.

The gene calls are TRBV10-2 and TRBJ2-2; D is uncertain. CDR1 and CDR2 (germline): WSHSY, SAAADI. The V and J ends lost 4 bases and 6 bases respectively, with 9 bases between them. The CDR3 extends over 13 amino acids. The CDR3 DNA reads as TGCGCCAGCAGTGTGTCGGCGGCCGGGGAGCTGTTTTTT. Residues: CASSVSAAGELFF.